Listed here are 10 T cell receptor beta chains from one sample, sequenced in a study of Graves' ophthalmopathy and Graves' hyperthyroidism. For repertoire sequencing, the TCR beta CDR3 regions were amplified from RNA transcripts. HTBI-primed first-round RT-PCR preceded second-round multiplex PCR. Via MiXCR, TCRdb re-called the multiplex PCR reads, giving one row per CDR3 protein. In the table there are 1 million to 1.3 million distinct CDR3 sequences, about 40% of which are singletons. Sequenced material: peripheral blood or thyroid tissue (not recorded which). These receptor sequences come from an adult man with Graves' hyperthyroidism.

This clonotype occurred many times. The chain has TRBV15 and TRBJ1-2; D call uncertain. Between the trimmed V and J ends, which lost 1 base and 5 bases, there was a span of 8 bases. The CDR3 has 13 amino acids. CDR1 is LNHNV and CDR2 is YYDKDF in the germline V gene (reference sequence). The DNA for the CDR3 is TGTGCCACCAGCAGAGGACTGCAGTATGGCTACACCTTC. The encoded protein is CATSRGLQYGYTF.

At least ten counts were recorded for this clonotype. The chain carries TRBV11-2 and TRBJ2-5; 8 bases are a match to TRBD2. The CDR3 consists of 15 residues. Germline CDR1 is SGHAT and CDR2 is FQNNGV. The V gene end was trimmed by 5 bases and the J gene end by 5 bases; junction bases not matched to a gene: 10. CDR3 bases: TGTGCCAGCAGCGAATCGGGGGGGCCCTGGGAGACCCAGTACTTC. Its translation: CASSESGGPWETQYF.

This clonotype has at least ten counts. V is TRBV7-9 and J is TRBJ2-7; the D gene is possibly TRBD1 (6 bases). CDR3 length equals 13 residues. Germline values: CDR1 SEHNR, CDR2 FQNEAQ (reference sequence). Trimming removed 5 bases at V and 11 bases at J, with 19 bases between. CDR3 loop: CASSQNGGGVKYF. For the CDR3, the DNA is TGTGCCAGCAGCCAAAATGGTGGGGGCGTGAAGTACTTC.

This sequence joins TRBV7-9 and TRBJ2-5; 8 bases are a match to TRBD2. This CDR3 is built from 16 residues. V gave up 5 bases and J gave up 2 bases; unmatched junction bases: 10. Per the germline V gene, CDR1 is SEHNR and CDR2 is FQNEAQ (reference sequence). Here the CDR3 DNA reads TGTGCCAGCAGCACAACTAGCGGTCTCAGACAAGAGACCCAGTACTTC. Encoded protein: CASSTTSGLRQETQYF. The whole variable domain, remainder taken from reference TRBV7-9 and TRBJ2-5, is DTGVSQNPRHKITKRGQNVTFRCDPISEHNRLYWYRQTLGQGPEFLTYFQNEAQLEKSRLLSDRFSAERPKGSFSTLEIQRTEQGDSAMYLCASSTTSGLRQETQYFGPGTRLLVL.

The table lists this clonotype with a few counts. The rearrangement joins TRBV29-1 to TRBJ2-7, with D possibly matching TRBD2 (5 bases). Germline values: CDR1 SQVTM, CDR2 ANQGSEA. The CDR3 runs to 12 residues. Trimming pared 7 bases from V and 6 bases from J, leaving 16 bases between. The CDR3 is CSGVALRGEQYF. In nucleotides, the CDR3 is TGCAGCGGGGTGGCCCTCCGGGGCGAGCAGTACTTC.

This clonotype was detected only a few times. This CDR3 is missing its conserved last phenylalanine or tryptophan, likely due to a read error. It is unclear where the CDR3 begins or ends on the DNA, so no DNA is shown, and the CDR3 is as TCRdb lists it. The chain joins TRBV7-3 to TRBJ1-5; TRBD1, the table's D call, was not compared with the DNA. Germline V gives CDR1 SGHTA, CDR2 FQGTGA. Counting both end residues, the CDR3 totals 8 amino acids. The chain's CDR3 is CASSSSGV.

As DNA, the CDR3 is TGTGCCACCAGCAGTCGGGACAGACCAAATAGCAATCAGCCCCAGCATTTT. Amino acid sequence: CATSSRDRPNSNQPQHF. V and J are TRBV15 and TRBJ1-5; 7 bases line up with TRBD1. Per the germline V gene, CDR1 is LNHNV and CDR2 is YYDKDF (reference sequence). The J segment lost 0 bases and the V segment lost 3 bases, leaving 8 bases of the junction unmatched. CDR3 length: 17 amino acids.

This clonotype was observed many times. The gene calls are TRBV7-2 and TRBJ2-7; D may be TRBD2 (5 bases). CDR3 length: 13 residues. CDR1 and CDR2 (germline): SGHTA, FQGNSA. V was pared by 1 base and J by 6 bases, with 10 bases between. The DNA for the CDR3 is TGTGCCAGCAGCTTAGGGCTAGCTTCCGAGCAGTACTTC. It yields the protein CASSLGLASEQYF.

This rearrangement joins TRBV4-3 to TRBJ2-2; D gene ambiguous. Germline V gives CDR1 LGHNA, CDR2 YSLEER. Trimming removed 1 base from V and 6 bases from J, with 9 bases in between. The length of the CDR3 is 14 residues. The chain's CDR3 is CASSQGTRSGELFF. The DNA for the CDR3 is TGCGCCAGCAGCCAAGGGACCCGGTCCGGGGAGCTGTTTTTT.

Worth noting for this clonotype: A much bigger clone sits one base away, suggesting this may be a read error. This chain uses TRBV25-1 with TRBJ1-4, with TRBD1 identical over 7 bases. Germline V gene sequence: CDR1 MGHDK, CDR2 SYGVNS. The CDR3 has 12 residues. J lost 8 bases, V lost 4 bases, and 1 base had no gene match. CDR3 in amino acids: CASSVRGEKLFF. The CDR3 bases are TGTGCCAGCAGTGTCAGGGGGGAAAAACTGTTTTTT.